One T cell receptor (beta chain) is described in this entry. Authors' processing steps: Nucleated cell counts were estimated from reference gene primer amplification. Assay used: immunoSEQ multiplex PCR; TCRdb lists only in-frame clones, some missing. V and J calls and clone size are given by that table; D and trimming were obtained from the DNA. The sample holds roughly 310,000 clones, 90% seen once. This sample is part of a study of blood T cell repertoires in COVID-19. About the research overall: T cells, B-cell-depleted T cells, or PBMCs provided the cDNA or gDNA that served as material.

Seattle-derived patients entered the study during active infection and were followed longitudinally. Germline V CDR1 and CDR2: KGHDR, SFDVKD. CDR3 length: 18 residues. Trimming took off 5 bases at V and 1 base at J, with 21 bases between the two ends. What was sequenced was peripheral blood. The source is a young woman with COVID-19, enrolled during active disease. The chain couples TRBV24-1 to TRBJ2-3, with a possible D match to TRBD1 (5 bases). Written as DNA, the CDR3 is TGTGCCACCAGTGGGAACGGGCAGGGCAACTGGCGCACAGATACGCAGTATTTT. It is translated as CATSGNGQGNWRTDTQYF.